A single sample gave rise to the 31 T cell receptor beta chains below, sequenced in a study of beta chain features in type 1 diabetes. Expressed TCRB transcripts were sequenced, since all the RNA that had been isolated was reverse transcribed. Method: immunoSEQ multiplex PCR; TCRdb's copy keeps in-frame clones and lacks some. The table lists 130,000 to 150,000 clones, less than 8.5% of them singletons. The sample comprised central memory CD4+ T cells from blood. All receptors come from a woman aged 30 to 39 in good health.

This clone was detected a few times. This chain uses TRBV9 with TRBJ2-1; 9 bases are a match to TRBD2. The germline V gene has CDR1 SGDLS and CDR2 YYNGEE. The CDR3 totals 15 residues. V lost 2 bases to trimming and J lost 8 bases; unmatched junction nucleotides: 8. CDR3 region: CASSVSGTSNHEQFF. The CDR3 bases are TGTGCCAGCAGCGTTTCCGGGACTAGCAACCATGAGCAGTTCTTC.

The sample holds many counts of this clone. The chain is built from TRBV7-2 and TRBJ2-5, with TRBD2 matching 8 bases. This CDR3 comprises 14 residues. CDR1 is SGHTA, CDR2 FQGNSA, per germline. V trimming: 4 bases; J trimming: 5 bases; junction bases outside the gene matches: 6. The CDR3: CASSSSGSHETQYF. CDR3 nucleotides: TGTGCCAGCAGCTCGAGCGGGAGCCATGAGACCCAGTACTTC.

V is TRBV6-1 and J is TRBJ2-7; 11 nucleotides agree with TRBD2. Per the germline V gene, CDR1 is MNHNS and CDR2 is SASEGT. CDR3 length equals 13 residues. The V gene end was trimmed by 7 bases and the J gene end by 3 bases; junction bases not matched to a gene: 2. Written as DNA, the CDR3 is TGTGCCAGCATCCTAGCGGGAGGCTACGAGCAGTACTTC. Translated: CASILAGGYEQYF.

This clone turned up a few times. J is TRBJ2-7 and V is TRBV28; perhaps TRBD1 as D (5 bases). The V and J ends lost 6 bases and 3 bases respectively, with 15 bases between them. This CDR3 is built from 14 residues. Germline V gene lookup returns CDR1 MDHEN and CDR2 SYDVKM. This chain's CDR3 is CASSPDSLSYEQYF. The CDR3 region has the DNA TGTGCCAGCAGCCCAGACAGCCTGAGCTACGAGCAGTACTTC.

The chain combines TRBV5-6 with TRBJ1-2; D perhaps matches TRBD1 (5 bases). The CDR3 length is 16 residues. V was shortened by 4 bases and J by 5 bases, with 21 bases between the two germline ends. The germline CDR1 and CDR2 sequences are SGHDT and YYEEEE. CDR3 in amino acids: CASSHPTAWVLYGYTF. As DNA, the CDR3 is TGTGCCAGCAGCCATCCGACAGCTTGGGTACTATATGGCTACACCTTC.

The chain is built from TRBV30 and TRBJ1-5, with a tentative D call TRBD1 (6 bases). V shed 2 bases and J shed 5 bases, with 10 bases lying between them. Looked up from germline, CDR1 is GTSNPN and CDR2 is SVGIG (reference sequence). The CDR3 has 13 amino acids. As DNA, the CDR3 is TGTGCCTGGAGTTCAGGGGCGGATCAGCCCCAGCATTTT. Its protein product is CAWSSGADQPQHF.

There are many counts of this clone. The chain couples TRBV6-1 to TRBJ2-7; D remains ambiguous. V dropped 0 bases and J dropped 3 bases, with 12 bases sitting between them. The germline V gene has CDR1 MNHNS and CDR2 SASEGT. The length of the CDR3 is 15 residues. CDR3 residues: CASSEAASTIYEQYF. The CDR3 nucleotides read TGTGCCAGCAGTGAAGCTGCCAGTACAATCTACGAGCAGTACTTC.

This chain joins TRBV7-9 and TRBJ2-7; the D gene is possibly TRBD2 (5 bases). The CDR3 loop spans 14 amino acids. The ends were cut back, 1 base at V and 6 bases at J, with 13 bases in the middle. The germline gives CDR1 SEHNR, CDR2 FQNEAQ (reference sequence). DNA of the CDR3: TGTGCCAGCAGCTTAGGGAGCCGAGCGGCCGAGCAGTACTTC. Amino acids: CASSLGSRAAEQYF. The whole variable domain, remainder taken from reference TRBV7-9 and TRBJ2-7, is DTGVSQNPRHKITKRGQNVTFRCDPISEHNRLYWYRQTLGQGPEFLTYFQNEAQLEKSRLLSDRFSAERPKGSFSTLEIQRTEQGDSAMYLCASSLGSRAAEQYFGPGTRLTVT.

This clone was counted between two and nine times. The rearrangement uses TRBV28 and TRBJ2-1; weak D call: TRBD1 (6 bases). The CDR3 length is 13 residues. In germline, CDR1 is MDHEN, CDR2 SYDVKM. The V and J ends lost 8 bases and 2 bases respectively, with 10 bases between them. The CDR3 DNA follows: TGTGCCAGCGGCAGGGGAGCCTACAATGAGCAGTTCTTC. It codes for CASGRGAYNEQFF.

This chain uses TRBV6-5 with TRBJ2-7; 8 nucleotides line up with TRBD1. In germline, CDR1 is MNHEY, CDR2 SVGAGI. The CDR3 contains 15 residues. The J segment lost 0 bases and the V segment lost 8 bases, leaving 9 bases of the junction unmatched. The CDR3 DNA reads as TGTGCCAGCGAGTCCGGGACAGGAAGCTCCTACGAGCAGTACTTC. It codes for CASESGTGSSYEQYF.

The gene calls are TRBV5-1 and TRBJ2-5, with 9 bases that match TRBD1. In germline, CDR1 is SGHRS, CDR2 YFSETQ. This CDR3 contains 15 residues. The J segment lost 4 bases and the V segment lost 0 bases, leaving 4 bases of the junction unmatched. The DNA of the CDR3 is TGCGCCAGCAGCTTGGATGGACAGGGGAGAGAGACCCAGTACTTC. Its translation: CASSLDGQGRETQYF. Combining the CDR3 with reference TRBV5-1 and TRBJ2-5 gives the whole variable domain KAGVTQTPRYLIKTRGQQVTLSCSPISGHRSVSWYQQTPGQGLQFLFEYFSETQRNKGNFPGRFSGRQFSNSRSEMNVSTLELGDSALYLCASSLDGQGRETQYFGPGTRLLVL.

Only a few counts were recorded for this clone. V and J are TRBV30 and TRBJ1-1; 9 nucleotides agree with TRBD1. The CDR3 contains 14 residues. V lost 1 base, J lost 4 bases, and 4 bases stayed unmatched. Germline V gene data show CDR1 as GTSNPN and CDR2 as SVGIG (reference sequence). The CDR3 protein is CAWSGGQGFTEAFF. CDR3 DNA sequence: TGTGCCTGGAGTGGGGGACAGGGATTCACTGAAGCTTTCTTT.

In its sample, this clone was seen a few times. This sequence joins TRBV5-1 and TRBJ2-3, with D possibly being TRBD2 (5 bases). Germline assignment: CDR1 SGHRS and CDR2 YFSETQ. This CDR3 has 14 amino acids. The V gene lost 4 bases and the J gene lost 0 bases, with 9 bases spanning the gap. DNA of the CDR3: TGCGCCAGCAGCCCGAGCGGTAGCACAGATACGCAGTATTTT. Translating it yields CASSPSGSTDTQYF.

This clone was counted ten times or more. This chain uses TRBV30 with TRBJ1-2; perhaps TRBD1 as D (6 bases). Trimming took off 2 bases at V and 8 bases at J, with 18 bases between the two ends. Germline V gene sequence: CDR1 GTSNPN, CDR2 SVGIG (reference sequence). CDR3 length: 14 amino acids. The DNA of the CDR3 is TGTGCCTGGAGTATGTCCCGACAGGCCCAAGGCTACACCTTC. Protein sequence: CAWSMSRQAQGYTF.

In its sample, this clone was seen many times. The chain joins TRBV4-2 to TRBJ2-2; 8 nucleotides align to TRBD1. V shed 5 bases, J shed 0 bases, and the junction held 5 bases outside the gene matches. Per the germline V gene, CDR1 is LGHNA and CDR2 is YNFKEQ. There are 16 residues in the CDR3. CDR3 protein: CASSAQGAANTGELFF. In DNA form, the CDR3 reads TGTGCCAGCAGCGCCCAGGGGGCGGCGAACACCGGGGAGCTGTTTTTT.

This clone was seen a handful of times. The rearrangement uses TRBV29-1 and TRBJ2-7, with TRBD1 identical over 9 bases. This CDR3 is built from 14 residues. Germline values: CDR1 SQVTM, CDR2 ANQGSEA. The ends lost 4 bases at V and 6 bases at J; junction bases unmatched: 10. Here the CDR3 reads CSVAQGASIREQYF. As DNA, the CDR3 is TGCAGCGTTGCACAGGGGGCGTCCATACGCGAGCAGTACTTC.

CDR3 amino acids: CSVEDPGTGRPNEQFF. In DNA, the CDR3 is TGCAGCGTTGAAGATCCGGGGACAGGGCGGCCTAATGAGCAGTTCTTC. The rearrangement links TRBV29-1 to TRBJ2-1, with TRBD1 matching 9 bases. CDR1 is SQVTM, CDR2 ANQGSEA, per germline. The length of the CDR3 is 16 residues. J was trimmed by 7 bases and V by 0 bases; bases with no gene match: 10.

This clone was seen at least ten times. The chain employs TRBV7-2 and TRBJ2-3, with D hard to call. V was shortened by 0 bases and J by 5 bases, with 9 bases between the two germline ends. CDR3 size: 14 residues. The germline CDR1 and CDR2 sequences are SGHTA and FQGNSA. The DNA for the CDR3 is TGTGCCAGCAGCTTAGCGGGCGTGGGAGATACGCAGTATTTT. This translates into CASSLAGVGDTQYF.

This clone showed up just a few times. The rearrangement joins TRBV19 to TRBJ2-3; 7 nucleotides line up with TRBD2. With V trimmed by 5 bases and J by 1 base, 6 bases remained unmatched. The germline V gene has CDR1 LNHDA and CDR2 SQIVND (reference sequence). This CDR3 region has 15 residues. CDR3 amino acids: CASSRPSGRTDTQYF. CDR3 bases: TGTGCCAGTAGTCGCCCTAGCGGCCGCACAGATACGCAGTATTTT.

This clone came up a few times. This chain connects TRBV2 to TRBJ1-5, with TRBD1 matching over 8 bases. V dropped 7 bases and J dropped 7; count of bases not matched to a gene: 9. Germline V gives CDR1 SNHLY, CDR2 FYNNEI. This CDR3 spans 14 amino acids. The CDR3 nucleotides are TGTGCCAGCACCTCAGGGGGCGCCGGACAGCCCCAGCATTTT. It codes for CASTSGGAGQPQHF.

CDR3 coding DNA: TGTGCCAGCTCACCCCCGGCCTTCGGAGGCTCTTTCTCTGGGGCCAACGTCCTGACTTTC. This translates into CASSPPAFGGSFSGANVLTF. The rearrangement links TRBV18 to TRBJ2-6; D may be TRBD2 (5 bases). Germline lookup yields CDR1 KGHSH and CDR2 LQKENI. The CDR3 contains 20 residues. Trimming left V 3 bases short and J 0 bases short, with 21 bases between.

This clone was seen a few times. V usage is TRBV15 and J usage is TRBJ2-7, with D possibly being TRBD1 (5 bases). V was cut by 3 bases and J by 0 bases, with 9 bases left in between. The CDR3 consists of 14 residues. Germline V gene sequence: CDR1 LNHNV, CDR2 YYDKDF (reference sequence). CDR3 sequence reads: CATSSGADSYEQYF. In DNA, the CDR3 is TGTGCCACCAGCAGTGGGGCCGACTCCTACGAGCAGTACTTC.

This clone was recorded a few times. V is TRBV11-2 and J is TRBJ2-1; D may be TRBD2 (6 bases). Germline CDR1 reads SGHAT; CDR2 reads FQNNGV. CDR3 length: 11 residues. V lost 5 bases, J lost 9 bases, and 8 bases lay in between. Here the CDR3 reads CASSPGGEQFF. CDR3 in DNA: TGTGCCAGCAGCCCCGGGGGTGAGCAGTTCTTC.

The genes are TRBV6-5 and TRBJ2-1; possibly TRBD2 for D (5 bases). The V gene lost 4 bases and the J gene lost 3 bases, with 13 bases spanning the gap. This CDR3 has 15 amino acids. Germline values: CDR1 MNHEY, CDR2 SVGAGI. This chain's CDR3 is CASSSGMGIYNEQFF. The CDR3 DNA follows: TGTGCCAGCAGTTCCGGGATGGGGATCTACAATGAGCAGTTCTTC.

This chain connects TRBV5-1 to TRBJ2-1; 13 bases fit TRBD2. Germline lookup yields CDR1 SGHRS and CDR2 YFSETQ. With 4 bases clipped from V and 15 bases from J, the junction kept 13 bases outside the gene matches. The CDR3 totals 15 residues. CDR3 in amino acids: CASSVSGTSGTDSFF. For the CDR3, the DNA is TGCGCCAGCAGCGTATCCGGGACTAGCGGGACAGATTCGTTCTTC.

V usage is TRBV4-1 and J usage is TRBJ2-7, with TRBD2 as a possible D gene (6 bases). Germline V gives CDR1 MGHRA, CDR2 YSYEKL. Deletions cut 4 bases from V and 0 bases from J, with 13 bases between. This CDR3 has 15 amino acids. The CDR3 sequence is CASSRSGGSSYEQYF. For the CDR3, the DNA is TGCGCCAGCAGCCGTAGTGGGGGGAGCTCCTACGAGCAGTACTTC.

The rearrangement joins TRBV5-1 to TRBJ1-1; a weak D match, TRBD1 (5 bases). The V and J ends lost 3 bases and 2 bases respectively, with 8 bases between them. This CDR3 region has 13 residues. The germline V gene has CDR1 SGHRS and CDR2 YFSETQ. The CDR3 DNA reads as TGCGCCAGCAGCTCGACAGCTAACACTGAAGCTTTCTTT. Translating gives CASSSTANTEAFF.

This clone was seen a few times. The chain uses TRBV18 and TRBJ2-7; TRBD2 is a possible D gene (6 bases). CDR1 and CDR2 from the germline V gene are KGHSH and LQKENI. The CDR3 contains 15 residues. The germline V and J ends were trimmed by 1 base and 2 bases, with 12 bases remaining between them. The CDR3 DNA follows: TGTGCCAGCTCACCACTCTCTAGCGAGACCTACGAGCAGTACTTC. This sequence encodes CASSPLSSETYEQYF.

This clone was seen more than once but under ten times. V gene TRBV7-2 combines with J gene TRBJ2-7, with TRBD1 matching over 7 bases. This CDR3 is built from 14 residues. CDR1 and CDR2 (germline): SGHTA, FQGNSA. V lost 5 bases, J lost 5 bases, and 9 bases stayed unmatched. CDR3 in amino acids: CASSARTGGNEQYF. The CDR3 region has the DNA TGTGCCAGCAGCGCGCGGACAGGTGGCAACGAGCAGTACTTC.

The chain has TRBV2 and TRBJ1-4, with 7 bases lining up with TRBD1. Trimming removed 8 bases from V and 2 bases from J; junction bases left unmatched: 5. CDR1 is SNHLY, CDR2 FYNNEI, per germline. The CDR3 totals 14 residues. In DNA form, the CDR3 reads TGTGCCAGCGGGAAGGGGGCGACTAATGAAAAACTGTTTTTT. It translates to CASGKGATNEKLFF.

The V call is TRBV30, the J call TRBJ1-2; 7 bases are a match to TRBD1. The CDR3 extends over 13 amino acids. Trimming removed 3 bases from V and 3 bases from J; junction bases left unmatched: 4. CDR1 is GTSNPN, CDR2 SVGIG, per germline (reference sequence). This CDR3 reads CAWRLDRYYGYTF. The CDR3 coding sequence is TGTGCCTGGAGGCTGGACAGGTACTATGGCTACACCTTC.